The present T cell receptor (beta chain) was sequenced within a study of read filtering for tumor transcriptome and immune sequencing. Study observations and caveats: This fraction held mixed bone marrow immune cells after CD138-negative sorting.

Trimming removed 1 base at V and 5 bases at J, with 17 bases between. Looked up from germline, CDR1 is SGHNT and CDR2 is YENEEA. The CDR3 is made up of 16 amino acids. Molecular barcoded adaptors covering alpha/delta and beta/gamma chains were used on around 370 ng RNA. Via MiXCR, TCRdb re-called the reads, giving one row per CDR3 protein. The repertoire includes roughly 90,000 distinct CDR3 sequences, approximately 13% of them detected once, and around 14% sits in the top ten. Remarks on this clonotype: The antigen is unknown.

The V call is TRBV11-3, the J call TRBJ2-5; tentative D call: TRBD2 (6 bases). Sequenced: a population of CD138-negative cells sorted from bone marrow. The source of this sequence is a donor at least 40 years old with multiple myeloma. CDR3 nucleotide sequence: TGTGCCAGCAGCTTAGGGTGGAGGGGCTCTGCGGAGACCCAGTACTTC. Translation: CASSLGWRGSAETQYF.